The clone carrying this T cell receptor beta chain was seen repeatedly, ten times or more. The antigen is undetermined. Germline CDR1 MDHEN, CDR2 SYDVKM. The CDR3 runs 14 residues. V was trimmed by 1 base and J by 4 bases, leaving 8 bases between them. This sample is drawn from a study of T-cell reconstitution after alpha-beta-depleted transplantation in children. Study observations and caveats: A year post-transplant, T-cell counts and diversity derived mostly from newly produced T cells. There were reportedly several hundred expanded graft clones from which alpha-beta T cells came about two months after transplant.

Unique molecular identifiers were incorporated during preparation of the TCRbeta library. TCRdb ran MiXCR on the PCR reads and lists one entry per CDR3 protein. This repertoire shows hundreds of thousands of distinct CDR3 sequences, 10% to 15% found once; its top ten account for approximately 2.1%. The source of this sequence is a male patient aged 10-17 years who had a stem cell transplant for acute myeloid leukemia, so the T cells may come from the graft donor. The sequences come from PBMCs, mostly from graft donor cells, collected 360 days after TCRalphabeta/CD19-depleted stem cell transplant. The chain joins TRBV28 to TRBJ2-1, with D perhaps TRBD2 (5 bases). This CDR3 is CASSLFRGYNEQFF. The CDR3 region has the DNA TGTGCCAGCAGTTTATTTCGGGGTTACAATGAGCAGTTCTTC.